The entry below describes one TCR beta chain. What it binds is unknown. cDNA serving as the sequencing template came from extracted, reverse transcribed RNA. Here immunoSEQ multiplex PCR was the method, and the copy in TCRdb shows in-frame clones only, minus some. The data show approximately 210,000 clones, approximately 56% seen once. The data stem from a study of CD8+ T cells in alopecia areata. About the study: Among treated patients, oral tofacitinib was administered at 5 to 10 mg twice daily.

Specified treatment: oral pan-JAK inhibitor, 5-10 mg twice daily. Researchers took lesional scalp punch biopsies and peripheral blood from people who were alopecia areata patients. Study results and limitations: Tofacitinib did not eliminate many expanded lesional clones from scalp or blood. Lesional scalp displayed greater clonality than normal scalp, most notably in alopecia totalis/universalis.

The sample here was CD4+ T cells sorted from blood, taken at week 4, from a patient treated with tofacitinib. This receptor was taken from a human donor with alopecia areata.

In DNA, the CDR3 is TGTGCCTGGAGTGTAGGGGGGCTCCCCCGCGATCAGCCCCAGCATTTT. The encoded protein is CAWSVGGLPRDQPQHF. The V and J genes are TRBV30 and TRBJ1-5; TRBD1 is a possible D gene (6 bases). In germline, CDR1 is GTSNPN, CDR2 SVGIG (reference sequence). V shed 0 bases and J shed 5 bases, with 17 bases lying between them. The CDR3 is made up of 16 amino acids.